This TCR beta chain was recovered during a study of blood T cell repertoires in COVID-19. Study-level background: Italy, Spain and the United States were the sources of the convalescent and acute COVID-19 samples.

Assay: immunoSEQ multiplex PCR; the TCRdb copy retains only in-frame clones and omits some. The table has roughly 190,000 clones, more than 70% seen once; the top ten hold around 8%. Germline trimming cut 9 bases from V and 0 bases from J; bases unmatched to any gene: 7. This CDR3 has 15 amino acids. Germline lookup yields CDR1 SNHLY and CDR2 FYNNEI. The sequenced sample was peripheral blood. The sequence derives from a woman aged 55-70 years with acute or convalescent COVID-19. V and J are TRBV2 and TRBJ2-2, with 7 bases fitting TRBD1. The DNA for the CDR3 is TGTGCCAGATCGGCAGGGGGTCCGAACACCGGGGAGCTGTTTTTT. Encoded protein: CARSAGGPNTGELFF. Together with reference TRBV2 and TRBJ2-2, the CDR3 gives the full variable domain: EPEVTQTPSHQVTQMGQEVILRCVPISNHLYFYWYRQILGQKVEFLVSFYNNEISEKSEIFDDQFSVERPDGSNFTLKIRSTKLEDSAMYFCARSAGGPNTGELFFGEGSRLTVL.